These T cell receptor beta chains were read from a single sample in a study of OX40 agonist ivuxolimab in advanced cancers. Produced via immunoSEQ multiplex PCR; TCRdb's table is partial and in-frame only. The sample carries approximately 67,000 clones, roughly 90% recorded once. Source: CD4+ or CD8+ T cells sorted from blood, taken in a trial of the OX40 agonist ivuxolimab. These receptors came from an adult with an advanced solid tumor such as melanoma, head and neck, liver or kidney cancer. CDR3s include the opening cysteine and the closing phenylalanine or tryptophan. D genes are given only for firm matches. Not every row has a clone size; where given, it reads once, few, many or a size class.

cdr3_aa cdr3_nt d_call j_call clone_size v_call
CAWMMGITEAFF TGTGCCTGGATGATGGGAATCACTGAAGCTTTCTTT NA TRBJ1-1 NA TRBV30
CASSFFGADSTDTQYF TGTGCCAGCAGCTTTTTCGGCGCAGACTCCACAGATACGCAGTATTTT NA TRBJ2-3 NA TRBV11-3
CASSPRGQVGTGELFF TGTGCCAGCTCACCACGGGGTCAAGTGGGAACCGGGGAGCTGTTTTTT NA TRBJ2-2 NA TRBV18
CASSEAYEQYF TGTGCCAGCAGTGAAGCTTACGAGCAGTACTTC NA TRBJ2-7 NA TRBV6-1
CASSEGSGEVFF TGTGCCAGCAGTGAAGGTTCCGGGGAAGTTTTCTTT NA TRBJ1-1 NA TRBV6-1
CAASRVLGTEAFF TGTGCCGCCTCTAGGGTCTTGGGCACTGAAGCTTTCTTT NA TRBJ1-1 NA TRBV19
CASSQTSGGAFRTDTQYF TGCGCCAGCAGCCAAACTAGCGGGGGGGCCTTTCGCACAGATACGCAGTATTTT TRBD2 TRBJ2-3 NA TRBV5-1
CATSRGRGEYGYTF TGTGCCACCAGCAGGGGAAGGGGGGAGTATGGCTACACCTTC NA TRBJ1-2 NA TRBV15
CASRRPGGLNYGYTF TGTGCCAGCCGGCGCCCAGGGGGCCTTAACTATGGCTACACCTTC TRBD1 TRBJ1-2 NA TRBV6-1
CASSPPTGQTYEQYF TGCGCCAGCAGCCCCCCAACCGGACAGACCTACGAGCAGTACTTC NA TRBJ2-7 NA TRBV5-1
CAWSAAQGHGYTF TGTGCCTGGAGTGCTGCACAGGGGCATGGCTACACCTTC TRBD1 TRBJ1-2 NA TRBV30
CASSEVAGVSFEQYF TGTGCCAGCAGTGAAGTGGCGGGAGTGTCTTTCGAGCAGTACTTC TRBD2 TRBJ2-7 NA TRBV6-1
CASRAGHTEAFF TGTGCCAGCCGGGCAGGTCACACTGAAGCTTTCTTT NA TRBJ1-1 NA TRBV6-5
CASSLRGDTGELFF TGCGCCAGCAGCTTGAGAGGGGACACCGGGGAGCTGTTTTTT NA TRBJ2-2 NA TRBV5-1
CASSFTTGTHEQYF TGTGCCAGCAGCTTCACGACAGGGACCCACGAGCAGTACTTC TRBD1 TRBJ2-7 NA TRBV11-1
CASSPLSDLSLGEQFF TGTGCCAGCAGTCCCCTAAGCGACTTATCTCTCGGGGAGCAGTTCTTC NA TRBJ2-1 NA TRBV11-2
CASSSGPQETQYF TGTGCCAGCAGCTCGGGACCCCAAGAGACCCAGTACTTC NA TRBJ2-5 NA TRBV5-4
CASSQGGTRPNEKLFF TGTGCCAGCAGCCAAGGGGGGACACGGCCTAATGAAAAACTGTTTTTT NA TRBJ1-4 NA TRBV5-4
CASSLRIAGTDTQYF TGTGCCAGCAGCTTACGTATAGCGGGCACAGATACGCAGTATTTT NA TRBJ2-3 NA TRBV11-3
CASKSEGGETQYF TGTGCCAGCAAAAGTGAGGGGGGGGAGACCCAGTACTTC NA TRBJ2-5 NA TRBV5-4
CASSPQPTDTQYF TGTGCCAGCTCACCCCAGCCAACAGATACGCAGTATTTT NA TRBJ2-3 NA TRBV18
CASSPLMDSSYEQYF TGTGCCAGCTCACCCTTGATGGACAGTTCCTACGAGCAGTACTTC NA TRBJ2-7 NA TRBV18
CASSLGGTGTDTQYF TGTGCCAGCTCCCTCGGCGGGACCGGCACAGATACGCAGTATTTT NA TRBJ2-3 NA TRBV18
CSAAGVRTQYF TGCAGTGCCGCGGGGGTGAGGACGCAGTATTTT TRBD2 TRBJ2-3 NA TRBV20-1
CASSSAHTDTQYF TGTGCCAGCAGCTCAGCGCACACAGATACGCAGTATTTT NA TRBJ2-3 NA TRBV7-2
CASSDRVSQPQHF TGTGCCAGCAGTGACAGGGTGAGTCAGCCCCAGCATTTT TRBD1 TRBJ1-5 few TRBV6-5
CASSVQDSGNTIYF TGTGCCAGCAGTGTACAGGACTCTGGAAACACCATATATTTT NA TRBJ1-3 NA TRBV28
CASVGESNQPQHF TGTGCCAGCGTCGGGGAAAGCAATCAGCCCCAGCATTTT NA TRBJ1-5 NA TRBV2
CASTRSGQGPGGYTF TGTGCCAGCACCCGAAGTGGACAGGGGCCCGGAGGCTACACCTTC TRBD1 TRBJ1-2 NA TRBV6-1
CASSPQGGDGQPQHF TGTGCCAGCTCACCACAGGGTGGAGATGGGCAGCCCCAGCATTTT NA TRBJ1-5 once TRBV18
CASSYDETQYF TGTGCCAGCAGTTACGACGAGACCCAGTACTTC NA TRBJ2-5 NA TRBV6-5
CASSFSGGPLKTQYF TGTGCCAGCAGCTTTAGCGGGGGCCCCTTGAAGACCCAGTACTTC TRBD2 TRBJ2-5 NA TRBV7-4
CATSSGGGNQPQHF TGTGCCACCTCAAGTGGGGGCGGCAATCAGCCCCAGCATTTT NA TRBJ1-5 NA TRBV19
CASSISENTGELFF TGTGCCAGTAGTATTTCCGAAAACACCGGGGAGCTGTTTTTT NA TRBJ2-2 NA TRBV19
CASRGQWHSPLHF TGTGCCAGCAGGGGACAGTGGCATTCACCCCTCCACTTT TRBD1 TRBJ1-6 NA TRBV28
CASDASGAHYNEQFF TGTGCCAGCGACGCTTCGGGGGCCCACTACAATGAGCAGTTCTTC NA TRBJ2-1 NA TRBV6-1
CASSPRQGALIEQYF TGTGCCAGCTCACCCAGACAGGGGGCTCTTATAGAGCAGTACTTC TRBD1 TRBJ2-7 NA TRBV18
CASSITGAIQYF TGTGCCAGCAGTATAACAGGGGCCATTCAGTACTTC TRBD1 TRBJ2-4 NA TRBV28
CASSTSTGTSGYTF TGTGCCAGTAGTACTTCGACAGGGACGTCTGGCTACACCTTC TRBD1 TRBJ1-2 NA TRBV19
CASSQEMPLAAANSYEQYF TGTGCCAGCAGCCAAGAAATGCCCTTAGCGGCCGCGAACTCCTACGAGCAGTACTTC NA TRBJ2-7 once TRBV4-2
CASSENGDTDTQYF TGCGCCAGCAGTGAAAACGGGGACACAGATACGCAGTATTTT NA TRBJ2-3 NA TRBV10-2
CASSPGVAGGEETQYF TGTGCCAGCAGCCCAGGCGTCGCCGGGGGGGAAGAGACCCAGTACTTC TRBD2 TRBJ2-5 NA TRBV9
CASGLPGGTQYF TGTGCTAGTGGTTTGCCCGGCGGCACGCAGTATTTT NA TRBJ2-3 NA TRBV12-5
CASRSLAGLEQFF TGTGCCAGCAGGAGTCTAGCGGGACTGGAGCAGTTCTTC TRBD2 TRBJ2-1 few TRBV27
CASSELADLTNIQYF TGTGCCAGCAGTGAACTAGCGGACCTGACAAACATTCAGTACTTC TRBD2 TRBJ2-4 NA TRBV28
CASSTRTSGGGPHITGELFF TGTGCCAGCAGCACCCGGACTAGCGGGGGGGGCCCCCACATCACCGGGGAGCTGTTTTTT TRBD2 TRBJ2-2 NA TRBV9
CARRSGRESYNEQFF TGTGCCAGACGTAGCGGGAGGGAATCCTACAATGAGCAGTTCTTC TRBD2 TRBJ2-1 NA TRBV9
CASSVGWDTEAFF TGTGCCAGCAGTGTAGGGTGGGACACTGAAGCTTTCTTT NA TRBJ1-1 once TRBV6-5
CASSPRGRETQYF TGTGCCAGCAGCCCCCGGGGTAGGGAGACCCAGTACTTC NA TRBJ2-5 NA TRBV7-2
CASSLEVGRNTEAFF TGTGCCAGCAGCTTAGAAGTGGGGAGAAACACTGAAGCTTTCTTT NA TRBJ1-1 NA TRBV7-2
CASSSRLAGDLFF TGTGCCAGCAGCTCGAGACTAGCGGGGGACTTGTTCTTC TRBD2 TRBJ2-1 NA TRBV7-3